Presented here are 12 T cell receptor beta chains from one specimen sequenced in a study of blood T cell repertoires in COVID-19. Here immunoSEQ multiplex PCR was the method, and the copy in TCRdb shows in-frame clones only, minus some. The repertoire holds some 250,000 clones, with over 65% as singletons. Sample: peripheral blood. These receptor sequences come from a woman older than 75 with acute or convalescent COVID-19.

V is TRBV3-1 (or the pseudogene TRBV3-2) and J is TRBJ2-1, with TRBD2 matching 10 bases. The CDR3 length is 19 residues. V gave up 4 bases and J gave up 4 bases; unmatched junction bases: 16. Germline CDR1 and CDR2: LGHDT and YNNKEL (reference sequence). The CDR3 region has the DNA TGTGCCAGCAGCCGAAAGTCCCATGGGGGGACTAGCGTTTACAATGAGCAGTTCTTC. It translates to CASSRKSHGGTSVYNEQFF.

In this sample, this clone turned up once. The chain is built from TRBV5-6 and TRBJ2-1; 8 bases are shared with TRBD1. The junction had 3 bases not matched to a gene; V was cut back by 4 bases and J by 3 bases. The CDR3 contains 14 residues. The germline V gene has CDR1 SGHDT and CDR2 YYEEEE. The CDR3 DNA is TGTGCCAGCAGCCTAGGACAGGGCTACAATGAGCAGTTCTTC. Translated: CASSLGQGYNEQFF.

CDR3 bases: TGTGCCAGCAGTGAGGGACTAGGGAACTTACGGGAGCAGTACTTC. It translates to CASSEGLGNLREQYF. The chain employs TRBV6-1 and TRBJ2-7, with 8 bases lining up with TRBD2. Trimming cost V 3 bases and J 7 bases; bases outside gene matches: 11. In germline, CDR1 is MNHNS, CDR2 SASEGT. The length of the CDR3 is 15 residues.

The chain uses TRBV7-2 and TRBJ2-5; 9 bases are shared with TRBD2. The CDR3 is 16 amino acids. Germline assignment: CDR1 SGHTA and CDR2 FQGNSA. J was trimmed by 1 base and V by 1 base; bases with no gene match: 4. CDR3 DNA sequence: TGTGCCAGCAGCTTAGGGAGAGCGGGGGGCCAAGAGACCCAGTACTTC. Translated, it gives CASSLGRAGGQETQYF.

This clone has a single count. The rearrangement links TRBV30 to TRBJ2-1; TRBD1 is a possible D gene (5 bases). V shed 2 bases and J shed 1 base, with 12 bases lying between them. In germline, CDR1 is GTSNPN, CDR2 SVGIG (reference sequence). There are 15 residues in the CDR3. CDR3 sequence reads: CAWSRTGPSYNEQFF. The CDR3 DNA is TGTGCCTGGAGTCGTACAGGTCCATCCTACAATGAGCAGTTCTTC.

The CDR3 nucleotides are TGTGCCAGCGGCCTAGCGGCACCCTACGAGCAGTACTTC. Amino acid sequence: CASGLAAPYEQYF. The gene calls are TRBV2 and TRBJ2-7; 7 bases align to TRBD2. The length of the CDR3 is 13 residues. After removal of 8 bases from V and 2 bases from J, the junction contained 6 bases not matched to a gene. From germline, CDR1 is SNHLY and CDR2 FYNNEI.

The rearrangement links TRBV2 to TRBJ2-1; 8 bases match TRBD2. The trim removed 1 base at V and 7 bases at J, leaving 9 bases unmatched. The germline CDR1 and CDR2 sequences are SNHLY and FYNNEI. The length of the CDR3 is 16 residues. The CDR3 DNA reads as TGTGCCAGCAGTGAAGAAATGGCGGGAGGAGGGAATGAGCAGTTCTTC. This translates into CASSEEMAGGGNEQFF.

The rearrangement links TRBV29-1 to TRBJ1-1; D possibly corresponds to TRBD1 (6 bases). The CDR3 has 14 amino acids. Germline-derived CDR1 and CDR2 are SQVTM and ANQGSEA. With 7 bases removed from V and 7 bases from J, the gap between germline ends came to 22 bases. CDR3 DNA: TGCAGCGCCTCTAGAGGGGGGGCTGGGTATGAAGCTTTCTTT. Amino acid sequence: CSASRGGAGYEAFF.

The chain uses TRBV5-1 and TRBJ1-2; D not certain. V was clipped by 0 bases and J by 5 bases, with 8 bases between them. The length of the CDR3 is 13 residues. The germline V gene encodes CDR1 SGHRS and CDR2 YFSETQ. For the CDR3, the DNA is TGCGCCAGCAGCTTGGACCTCACATATGGCTACACCTTC. Amino acids: CASSLDLTYGYTF.

This clone was seen only once. The rearrangement links TRBV29-1 to TRBJ1-1, with 7 bases that match TRBD1. With 2 bases clipped from V and 3 bases from J, the junction kept 3 bases outside the gene matches. This CDR3 spans 13 amino acids. CDR1 SQVTM and CDR2 ANQGSEA come from the germline V gene. Here the CDR3 reads CSVEKQGDTEAFF. CDR3 coding DNA: TGCAGCGTTGAAAAGCAGGGGGACACTGAAGCTTTCTTT.

This chain joins TRBV9 and TRBJ1-1, with D uncertain. This CDR3 is built from 14 residues. In germline, CDR1 is SGDLS, CDR2 YYNGEE. V was trimmed by 0 bases and J by 0 bases, leaving 6 bases between them. CDR3 coding DNA: TGTGCCAGCAGCGTAGTCAGGATGAACACTGAAGCTTTCTTT. This sequence encodes CASSVVRMNTEAFF. Based on the CDR3 plus reference TRBV9 and TRBJ1-1, the full variable domain is DSGVTQTPKHLITATGQRVTLRCSPRSGDLSVYWYQQSLDQGLQFLIQYYNGEERAKGNILERFSAQQFPDLHSELNLSSLELGDSALYFCASSVVRMNTEAFFGQGTRLTVV.

The chain carries TRBV6-1 and TRBJ1-2, with D uncertain. Germline loops: CDR1 MNHNS, CDR2 SASEGT. CDR3 length: 13 residues. Between the trimmed V and J ends, which lost 2 bases and 4 bases, there was a span of 8 bases. This chain's CDR3 is CASSESAGYGYTF. The CDR3 DNA sequence: TGTGCCAGCAGTGAAAGCGCTGGCTATGGCTACACCTTC.